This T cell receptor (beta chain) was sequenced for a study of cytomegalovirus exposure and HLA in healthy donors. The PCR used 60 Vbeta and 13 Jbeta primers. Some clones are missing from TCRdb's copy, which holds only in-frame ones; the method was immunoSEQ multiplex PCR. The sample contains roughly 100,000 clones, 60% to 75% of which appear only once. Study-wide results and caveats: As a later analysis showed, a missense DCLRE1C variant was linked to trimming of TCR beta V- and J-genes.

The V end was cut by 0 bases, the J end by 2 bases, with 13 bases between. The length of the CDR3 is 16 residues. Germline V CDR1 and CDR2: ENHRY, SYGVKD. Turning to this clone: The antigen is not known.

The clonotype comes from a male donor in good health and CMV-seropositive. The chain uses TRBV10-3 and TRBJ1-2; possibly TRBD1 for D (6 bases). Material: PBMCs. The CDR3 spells CAISESGQPVNYGYTF. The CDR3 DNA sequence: TGTGCCATCAGTGAGTCCGGACAGCCCGTAAACTATGGCTACACCTTC.